This T cell receptor (beta chain) derives from a study of PD-1 blockade in classical Hodgkin lymphoma. Autologous stem cell transplantation was followed by relapse in every patient, and brentuximab vedotin exposure varied. From thawed PBMCs, magnetic negative selection was used to isolate the CD8+ T cells. Repertoires were generated with immunoSEQ multiplex PCR, while TCRdb's copy carries only in-frame clones and drops some. The sample yields 25,000 to 30,000 clones, almost 90% seen once. The junction had 4 bases not matched to a gene; V was cut back by 2 bases and J by 2 bases. The germline CDR1 and CDR2 sequences are MNHEY and SMNVEV (reference sequence). CDR3 length equals 15 residues.

The sample consisted of CD8+ T cells from blood, taken at baseline. The clonotype was recovered from a human donor with classical Hodgkin lymphoma. This chain uses TRBV27 with TRBJ2-7; TRBD1 matches at 9 bases. The chain's CDR3 is CASSLSRTGAYEQYF. The CDR3 DNA reads TGTGCCAGCAGTTTAAGCCGGACAGGGGCCTACGAGCAGTACTTC.